The 16 T cell receptor beta chains presented below share a single source sample, sequenced in a study of OX40 agonist ivuxolimab in advanced cancers. Sequencing was performed with immunoSEQ multiplex PCR; in TCRdb, only in-frame clones are kept and a portion is missing. Of about 55,000 clones listed, 77% were seen once; the top ten hold 5.5% to 7%. The material sequenced was CD4+ or CD8+ T cells sorted from blood, taken in a trial of the OX40 agonist ivuxolimab. All receptors come from an adult with an advanced solid tumor such as melanoma, head and neck, liver or kidney cancer.

In this sample, this clone is medium-sized. Relative to the germline gene, one junction end is altered; a read error may explain this. This chain links TRBV5-4 with TRBJ1-6, with a tentative D call TRBD1 (5 bases). The CDR3 runs to 16 residues. Germline V gene sequence: CDR1 SGHNT, CDR2 YYREEE (reference sequence). DNA of the CDR3: TGTGCCAGCACCTTGGCGGCCGGGGGCTATAATTCACCCCTCCACTTT. Protein: CASTLAAGGYNSPLHF.

The CDR3 region has the DNA TGTGCCAGCAGTTACACTGTGGGGGACATTCAGTACTTC. It yields the protein CASSYTVGDIQYF. V gene TRBV6-6 combines with J gene TRBJ2-4; D tentatively fits TRBD1 or TRBD2 (5 bases each). Per germline, CDR1 MNHNY and CDR2 SVGAGI (reference sequence). Trimming removed 2 bases from V and 8 bases from J, with 10 bases in between. The CDR3 totals 13 residues.

This clone was recorded a few times. The chain couples TRBV9 to TRBJ1-1; TRBD1 matches 9 bases. Germline V gene sequence: CDR1 SGDLS, CDR2 YYNGEE. CDR3 length equals 16 residues. The ends lost 0 bases at V and 6 bases at J; junction bases unmatched: 9. As DNA, the CDR3 is TGTGCCAGCAGCGTAGACCCCGGGACAGGGATCGCTGAAGCTTTCTTT. Its translation is CASSVDPGTGIAEAFF.

The V call is TRBV10-1, the J call TRBJ2-1; 9 positions match TRBD1. Germline V CDR1 and CDR2: WNHNN, SYGVQD (reference sequence). The CDR3 loop spans 13 amino acids. The V gene end was trimmed by 6 bases and the J gene end by 10 bases; junction bases not matched to a gene: 7. This CDR3 reads CASRGDREREQFF. Written as DNA, the CDR3 is TGCGCCAGCAGGGGGGACAGGGAGAGGGAGCAGTTCTTC.

The V and J genes are TRBV7-8 and TRBJ2-4; no clear D. Trimming removed 1 base at V and 0 bases at J, with 7 bases between. Per germline, CDR1 SGHVS and CDR2 FQNEAQ. There are 15 residues in the CDR3. The CDR3 bases are TGTGCCAGCAGCTTAGACGGTCTAGCCAAAAACATTCAGTACTTC. It yields the protein CASSLDGLAKNIQYF.

This rearrangement joins TRBV7-2 to TRBJ1-4; D is perhaps TRBD1 (5 bases). V lost 7 bases, J lost 3 bases, and 9 bases lay in between. Germline CDR1 is SGHTA and CDR2 is FQGNSA. The length of the CDR3 is 13 residues. The CDR3 nucleotides are TGTGCCAGCACGGGACGGTCTAATGAAAAACTGTTTTTT. Protein: CASTGRSNEKLFF.

The chain carries TRBV19 and TRBJ1-2; D is possibly TRBD1 (6 bases). The CDR3 is made up of 15 amino acids. V was pared by 1 base and J by 5 bases, with 14 bases between. Germline V gene data show CDR1 as LNHDA and CDR2 as SQIVND (reference sequence). CDR3 DNA sequence: TGTGCCAGTAGTATAGGGCCGGGGGCGATGTATGGCTACACCTTC. It codes for CASSIGPGAMYGYTF.

The J gene is TRBJ2-7, the V gene TRBV9, with 8 bases identical to TRBD2. Per germline, CDR1 SGDLS and CDR2 YYNGEE. With V trimmed by 0 bases and J by 6 bases, 11 bases remained unmatched. This CDR3 has 16 amino acids. The CDR3 DNA reads as TGTGCCAGCAGCGTAGGAGGAGGTAGCGGGGCCGGCGAGCAGTACTTC. Translation: CASSVGGGSGAGEQYF.

V and J are TRBV5-1 and TRBJ1-2; D is possibly TRBD1 (5 bases). In germline, CDR1 is SGHRS, CDR2 YFSETQ. CDR3 length: 16 residues. With 3 bases removed from V and 5 bases from J, the gap between germline ends came to 20 bases. The CDR3 DNA sequence: TGCGCCAGCAGCTCCCCACGGCAGGGCAAGGAGTATGGCTACACCTTC. Its protein is CASSSPRQGKEYGYTF.

The chain employs TRBV10-3 and TRBJ2-5; D gene uncertain. CDR3 length equals 15 residues. Germline V gene data show CDR1 as ENHRY and CDR2 as SYGVKD. The V end was cut by 3 bases, the J end by 1 base, with 12 bases between. The chain's CDR3 is CAISDPYLVQETQYF. The CDR3 bases are TGTGCCATCAGTGACCCCTACTTGGTCCAAGAGACCCAGTACTTC.

The chain carries TRBV25-1 and TRBJ2-2, with unresolved D. This CDR3 is built from 14 residues. CDR1 is MGHDK, CDR2 SYGVNS, per germline. Trimming removed 2 bases from V and 5 bases from J, with 9 bases in between. CDR3: CASSEGAWTGELFF. The CDR3, as DNA: TGTGCCAGCAGTGAAGGAGCGTGGACCGGGGAGCTGTTTTTT.

V gene TRBV10-1 combines with J gene TRBJ1-6; D is unclear. CDR3 length: 16 amino acids. Germline V gene lookup returns CDR1 WNHNN and CDR2 SYGVQD (reference sequence). Trimming removed 2 bases at V and 6 bases at J, with 14 bases between. The DNA of the CDR3 is TGCGCCAGCAGTGAGCCCTACGGGCAAAGTAATTCACCCCTCCACTTT. The encoded protein is CASSEPYGQSNSPLHF.

The V call is TRBV27, the J call TRBJ2-5, with TRBD2 matching over 10 bases. The CDR3 runs 16 residues. Trimming took 4 bases from V and 2 from J; bases not matched to a gene: 7. The germline V gene encodes CDR1 MNHEY and CDR2 SMNVEV (reference sequence). The CDR3 loop reads CASSSSGLAFQETQYF. In DNA, the CDR3 is TGTGCCAGCAGTTCGTCGGGACTAGCGTTTCAAGAGACCCAGTACTTC.

The chain has TRBV15 and TRBJ1-3; no clear D. V was pared by 1 base and J by 4 bases, with 8 bases between. The germline gives CDR1 LNHNV, CDR2 YYDKDF (reference sequence). The CDR3 spans 14 residues. The CDR3 here is CATSRGGPGNTIYF. The DNA for the CDR3 is TGTGCCACCAGCAGAGGCGGGCCCGGAAACACCATATATTTT.

This chain joins TRBV29-1 and TRBJ1-5; TRBD1 matches at 7 bases. Germline assignment: CDR1 SQVTM and CDR2 ANQGSEA. V gave up 6 bases and J gave up 8 bases; unmatched junction bases: 10. The CDR3 has 13 residues. The CDR3, as DNA: TGCAGCGTCGCCAGGGGGAGTTCGGAGCCCCAGCATTTT. Protein sequence: CSVARGSSEPQHF.

This clone was observed a single time. The V gene is TRBV7-2, the J gene TRBJ2-1, with 8 bases identical to TRBD2. After removal of 5 bases from V and 4 bases from J, the junction contained 7 bases not matched to a gene. CDR1 SGHTA and CDR2 FQGNSA come from the germline V gene. The CDR3 contains 15 residues. The CDR3 sequence is CASSGFGGAYNEQFF. As DNA, the CDR3 is TGTGCCAGCAGCGGCTTCGGGGGGGCGTACAATGAGCAGTTCTTC.